This T cell receptor (beta chain) appears in the sequencing data of a study of T cell responses to AZD1222 COVID-19 vaccine (dated by TCRdb to the early 2020s). With respect to the entire study: A total of over 230 trial participants underwent TCR sequencing, of whom some 200 had received two doses of AZD1222 and roughly 26 had received two doses of the MenACWY control vaccine. Trial participants were enrolled into age subgroups of 18-55, 56-69 and 70-plus years, which contained about 150, 27 and 61 TCR-sequenced participants, respectively. The investigation overall reported the following: Most participants were white British and females outnumbered males, and the authors suggested that clonal diversity may have been underestimated. The 56-69-year group was small, and its depth increase did not reach significance, likely because of low power. Because no day 14 peak-response samples were available, repertoires were characterized only after the peak T cell response. Reportedly, close to half of the unique spike-specific TCRs recognized epitopes lying outside the regions that are mutated in the B.1.351 and B.1.1.7 variants. CD4 TCRs associated with the vaccine covered the entire spike protein, and the dominant responses were in regions 160-218 and 743-854. After two AZD1222 doses, both the breadth and the depth of spike-specific TCRs were significantly higher than at day 0 and than in MenACWY recipients. Conclusions about previously exposed vaccinees are limited because only five to seven AZD1222 recipients were SARS-CoV-2 seropositive at baseline.

The CDR3 regions of human TCRbeta chains were analyzed by immunosequencing. For the original study's pipeline: TCRs in the repertoires were matched against a reference library of SARS-CoV-2-specific TCRs that had been generated with the MIRA antigen-specificity platform. Breadth was defined as the fraction of unique TCRs that were SARS-CoV-2-associated, and depth was defined as the fraction of total T cells that were SARS-CoV-2-associated. Using the MIRA data, each spike-specific TCR was assigned both to the spike region to which the TCR was reactive and to a CD4 or CD8 class. Log10-transformed breadth and depth values were compared by one-way ANOVA with Sidak's multiple comparisons tests. TCRdb stores this immuneACCESS table with in-frame sequences only. Part of the clones is absent; in the studies checked, under half of the shortfall reflects unresolved V genes, and no reason is known for the rest. V and J calls and clone size come straight from that table; D and trimming were deduced from the DNA. The sample table records roughly 110,000 clones; roughly 91% of these occur just once. Approximately 8% of the sample is in the top ten clones.

Taken from cysteine to phenylalanine, the CDR3 has 20 residues. Of the read, only the CDR3 DNA is kept; its 60 bases are in frame from base 1. Unmatched junction bases come to 19, with V trimmed by 4 bases and J by 4 bases. The CDR1 and CDR2 encoded by the germline V gene are MNHEY and SVGEGT. Points on this clone: Its target antigen remains unknown. Base qualities are missing; no much larger clone stands one base away.

Per the publication, the time point label means: about 28 days (+/-7) after the second vaccine dose. AZD1222 recipients given second doses at about 4 weeks or at about 12 weeks were pooled, since spike-specific TCR depth and breadth were not found to differ between the two schedules. Vaccinee samples came from UK trials COV001 and COV002, including a single-blind randomized controlled phase 2/3 trial of AZD1222 (ChAdOx1 nCoV-19) in healthy adults. For TCRbeta chain sequencing, PBMC samples were collected from trial participants at day 0 and at day 28 after the second dose. The chain joins TRBV6-2 or TRBV6-3 to TRBJ1-1; TRBD1 matches 12 bases in the middle. The clonotype was recovered from an adult who received the AZD1222 COVID-19 vaccine. Sequences were derived from peripheral blood, sampled 28 days after the second AZD1222 dose. For the CDR3, the sequence is CASSFSFDPGTGGQRTEAFF. At the DNA level, the sequence is TGTGCCAGCAGTTTTTCTTTTGATCCCGGGACAGGGGGCCAACGCACTGAAGCTTTCTTT.